This TCR beta chain was recorded in a study of cytotoxic CD8 clonotypes in ibrutinib-treated CLL. The study's findings and limits: Sustained-remission and progressing patients had different sampling times.

Depths of 1 in 200,000 to 1 in 1 million T cells were the sequencing target. Assay used: immunoSEQ multiplex PCR; TCRdb lists only in-frame clones, some missing. The table records about 160,000 clones, less than 85% of them present only once. Turning to this clone: The target antigen is unknown.

The CDR3 spans 16 residues. Trimming at V came to 6 bases and at J to 5 bases, leaving 9 bases not matched to a gene. CDR1 is MNHNY, CDR2 SVGAGI, per germline (reference sequence). The receptor was isolated from a human donor with chronic lymphocytic leukemia. This sample comprised PBMCs, obtained after 24 months of ibrutinib treatment. V is TRBV6-6 and J is TRBJ2-1; 11 bases match TRBD2. Here the CDR3 DNA reads TGTGCCAGCAGCAAGGCGGCTAGCGGGGGGAACAATGAGCAGTTCTTC. Encoded protein: CASSKAASGGNNEQFF.